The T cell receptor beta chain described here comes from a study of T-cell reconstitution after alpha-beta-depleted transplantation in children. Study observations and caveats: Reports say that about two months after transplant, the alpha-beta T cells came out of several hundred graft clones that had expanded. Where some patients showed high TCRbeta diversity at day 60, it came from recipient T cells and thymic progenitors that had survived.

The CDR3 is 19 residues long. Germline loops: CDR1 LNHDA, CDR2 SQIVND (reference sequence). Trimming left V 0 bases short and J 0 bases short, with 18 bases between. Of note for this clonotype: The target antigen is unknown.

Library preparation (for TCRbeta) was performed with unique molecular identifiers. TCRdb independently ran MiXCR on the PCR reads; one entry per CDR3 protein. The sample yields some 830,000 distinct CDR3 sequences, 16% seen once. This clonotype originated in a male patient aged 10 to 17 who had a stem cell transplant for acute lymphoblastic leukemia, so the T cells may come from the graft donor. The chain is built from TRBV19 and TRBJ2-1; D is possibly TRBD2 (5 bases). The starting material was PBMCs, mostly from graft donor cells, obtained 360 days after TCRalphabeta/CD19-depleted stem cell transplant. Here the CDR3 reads CASSIDGSNAGRSYNEQFF. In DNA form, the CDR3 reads TGTGCCAGTAGTATAGATGGCTCAAACGCGGGTCGCTCCTACAATGAGCAGTTCTTC.